Presented here are 27 T cell receptor beta chains from one specimen sequenced in a study of OX40 agonist ivuxolimab in advanced cancers. Clones were sequenced by immunoSEQ multiplex PCR, and TCRdb holds only the in-frame ones, with some missing. The sample consists of tens of thousands of clones, about 90% of them appearing once. The sample in question was CD4+ or CD8+ T cells sorted from blood, obtained in a trial of the OX40 agonist ivuxolimab. The origin of the receptors is an adult with an advanced solid tumor such as melanoma, head and neck, liver or kidney cancer.

The J gene is TRBJ2-7, the V gene TRBV4-1; no firm D call. The germline V gene has CDR1 MGHRA and CDR2 YSYEKL. The CDR3 is made up of 14 amino acids. V gave up 4 bases and J gave up 3 bases, with 13 bases separating them. The CDR3 nucleotides read TGCGCCAGCAGCCGGGAAGGACGGAGCTACGAGCAGTACTTC. This encodes CASSREGRSYEQYF.

This clone was detected only once. The rearrangement uses TRBV19 and TRBJ1-2; D remains ambiguous. The CDR3 consists of 14 residues. V gave up 5 bases and J gave up 2 bases, with 12 bases separating them. Germline V gene data show CDR1 as LNHDA and CDR2 as SQIVND (reference sequence). CDR3 sequence: CASSPTVRNYGYTF. Here the CDR3 DNA reads TGTGCCAGTAGTCCTACTGTTAGGAACTATGGCTACACCTTC.

This chain connects TRBV19 to TRBJ1-2, with D perhaps matching TRBD1 (6 bases). The CDR3 is 16 residues long. V dropped 7 bases and J dropped 3 bases, with 21 bases sitting between them. Germline lookup yields CDR1 LNHDA and CDR2 SQIVND (reference sequence). CDR3 DNA: TGTGCCAGTATCCCCAAGGGGGGGTTACTGCACTATGGCTACACCTTC. This encodes CASIPKGGLLHYGYTF. Full variable domain (missing parts from reference TRBV19 and TRBJ1-2): DGGITQSPKYLFRKEGQNVTLSCEQNLNHDAMYWYRQDPGQGLRLIYYSQIVNDFQKGDIAEGYSVSREKKESFPLTVTSAQKNPTAFYLCASIPKGGLLHYGYTFGSGTRLTVV.

The J gene is TRBJ1-2, the V gene TRBV6-5, with TRBD1 matching 8 bases. Germline-derived CDR1 and CDR2 are MNHEY and SVGAGI. This CDR3 has 13 amino acids. V was pared by 5 bases and J by 7 bases, with 6 bases of the junction left unmatched. Here the CDR3 reads CASSQRTGPGYTF. CDR3 coding DNA: TGTGCCAGCAGTCAACGGACAGGGCCTGGCTACACCTTC.

The CDR3 sequence is CASSSRDGGTEAFF. The CDR3 region has the DNA TGTGCCAGCAGTTCCAGGGATGGGGGCACTGAAGCTTTCTTT. The chain has TRBV6-5 and TRBJ1-1; D might be TRBD1 (5 bases). CDR1 is MNHEY and CDR2 is SVGAGI in the germline V gene. Deletions cut 4 bases from V and 4 bases from J, with 13 bases between. The CDR3 covers 14 residues.

The chain's CDR3 is CASSLGLAEDYEQYF. The CDR3 coding sequence is TGTGCCAGCAGCTTGGGACTAGCGGAAGATTACGAGCAGTACTTC. The V call is TRBV5-4, the J call TRBJ2-7, with TRBD2 identical over 9 bases. V lost 0 bases to trimming and J lost 4 bases; unmatched junction nucleotides: 5. CDR1 and CDR2 from the germline V gene are SGHNT and YYREEE (reference sequence). The CDR3 has 15 amino acids.

The chain recombines TRBV28 with TRBJ2-7; D is perhaps TRBD2 (6 bases). Trimming removed 6 bases at V and 6 bases at J, with 15 bases between. Germline V gives CDR1 MDHEN, CDR2 SYDVKM. The CDR3 has 13 residues. The CDR3 is CASRTGTSPEQYF. The CDR3 region has the DNA TGTGCCAGCAGGACCGGGACTTCCCCCGAGCAGTACTTC.

The gene calls are TRBV7-9 and TRBJ1-2; D unresolved. Germline V gene data show CDR1 as SEHNR and CDR2 as FQNEAQ (reference sequence). The CDR3 is 17 amino acids. Trimming removed 4 bases from V and 5 bases from J, with 23 bases in between. The DNA of the CDR3 is TGTGCCAGCAGCTACCCCCCTGATCGAAAACGAGGGTATGGCTACACCTTC. It is translated as CASSYPPDRKRGYGYTF.

The chain is built from TRBV2 and TRBJ1-2; the D is unclear. The V end was cut by 4 bases, the J end by 8 bases, with 11 bases between. CDR3 length: 12 amino acids. Looked up from germline, CDR1 is SNHLY and CDR2 is FYNNEI. The CDR3 reads CASSAVMTGYTF. CDR3 nucleotide sequence: TGTGCCAGCAGTGCCGTGATGACGGGCTACACCTTC.

This chain uses TRBV19 with TRBJ2-7; tentative D call: TRBD1 (5 bases). V lost 3 bases and J lost 7, with 13 bases in between. This CDR3 region has 13 residues. Germline V gene data show CDR1 as LNHDA and CDR2 as SQIVND (reference sequence). CDR3 nucleotides: TGTGCCAGTAGTATCTGGCAGGGAAGGGAGCAGTACTTC. Encoded protein: CASSIWQGREQYF.

The genes are TRBV7-8 and TRBJ1-2; D gene uncertain. The V and J ends lost 5 bases and 6 bases respectively, with 13 bases between them. CDR1 is SGHVS and CDR2 is FQNEAQ in the germline V gene. The CDR3 contains 13 residues. The CDR3 nucleotides are TGTGCCAGCAGCCCGGGCGGGTTCGATGGCTACACCTTC. Its translation is CASSPGGFDGYTF.

This chain joins TRBV5-1 and TRBJ2-7, with D possibly TRBD2 on 5 matching bases. CDR3 size: 13 residues. The V and J ends lost 3 bases and 2 bases respectively, with 9 bases between them. Germline V gives CDR1 SGHRS, CDR2 YFSETQ. CDR3 sequence reads: CASSSGSPYEQYF. Written as DNA, the CDR3 is TGCGCCAGCAGCTCGGGGAGTCCCTACGAGCAGTACTTC.

The chain combines TRBV4-3 with TRBJ2-5; D assignment may be TRBD1 or TRBD2 (5 bases each). Between the trimmed V and J ends, which lost 0 bases and 2 bases, there was a span of 10 bases. Germline assignment: CDR1 LGHNA and CDR2 YSLEER. CDR3 length: 15 amino acids. The CDR3 protein is CASSQDLGEQETQYF. The CDR3 region has the DNA TGCGCCAGCAGCCAAGATTTGGGGGAACAAGAGACCCAGTACTTC.

In this sample, this clone turned up once. The chain has TRBV6-1 and TRBJ2-7, with TRBD2 matching 8 bases. Germline CDR1 MNHNS, CDR2 SASEGT. Unmatched junction bases numbered 26, after V lost 3 bases and J lost 7 bases. This CDR3 has 20 residues. CDR3 loop: CASSDPSGGDVMLLYEEQYF. The CDR3 nucleotides are TGTGCCAGCAGTGACCCGTCCGGGGGGGACGTCATGCTACTCTACGAGGAGCAGTACTTC.

J is TRBJ2-7 and V is TRBV7-2, with 8 bases lining up with TRBD1. After removal of 4 bases from V and 2 bases from J, the junction contained 1 base not matched to a gene. Germline V gene lookup returns CDR1 SGHTA and CDR2 FQGNSA. The CDR3 runs to 13 residues. CDR3 bases: TGTGCCAGCAGCTGGACAGGGACCTACGAGCAGTACTTC. Translated: CASSWTGTYEQYF.

V gene TRBV7-9 combines with J gene TRBJ1-3, with a possible D match to TRBD1 (5 bases). The CDR3 contains 16 residues. The germline V gene has CDR1 SEHNR and CDR2 FQNEAQ (reference sequence). V was shortened by 5 bases and J by 0 bases, with 14 bases between the two germline ends. The CDR3 DNA reads as TGTGCCAGCAGCCCGATCACAGGCTCCTCTGGAAACACCATATATTTT. Translated: CASSPITGSSGNTIYF.

The rearrangement links TRBV19 to TRBJ2-3; 11 nucleotides line up with TRBD2. Germline V gene data show CDR1 as LNHDA and CDR2 as SQIVND (reference sequence). The ends lost 6 bases at V and 2 bases at J; junction bases unmatched: 10. The CDR3 spans 17 residues. Written as DNA, the CDR3 is TGTGCCAGTAGCACCCGAGGACTAGCGGGTTACACAGATACGCAGTATTTT. It translates to CASSTRGLAGYTDTQYF.

The V and J genes are TRBV15 and TRBJ1-3; D unresolved. Germline V gene data show CDR1 as LNHNV and CDR2 as YYDKDF (reference sequence). The V and J ends lost 3 bases and 0 bases respectively, with 9 bases between them. The CDR3 contains 15 residues. CDR3 sequence (DNA): TGTGCCACCAGCAGGTCCACGAACTCTGGAAACACCATATATTTT. The encoded protein is CATSRSTNSGNTIYF. Full variable domain (rest looked up from reference TRBV15 and TRBJ1-3): DAMVIQNPRYQVTQFGKPVTLSCSQTLNHNVMYWYQQKSSQAPKLLFHYYDKDFNNEADTPDNFQSRRPNTSFCFLDIRSPGLGDTAMYLCATSRSTNSGNTIYFGEGSWLTVV.

The V and J genes are TRBV28 and TRBJ2-2; D call uncertain. CDR3 length equals 13 residues. The germline V and J ends were trimmed by 5 bases and 6 bases, with 10 bases remaining between them. Germline CDR1 is MDHEN and CDR2 is SYDVKM. Written as DNA, the CDR3 is TGTGCCAGCAGTCCCCCAACGGCCGGGGAGCTGTTTTTT. It encodes CASSPPTAGELFF.

The chain links TRBV5-1 to TRBJ1-1; D is perhaps TRBD1 (5 bases). Germline CDR1 SGHRS, CDR2 YFSETQ. The V and J ends lost 7 bases and 1 base respectively, with 14 bases between them. The CDR3 is 14 amino acids. The CDR3 nucleotides are TGCGCCAGCCGATTCACGGGGGAGAACACTGAAGCTTTCTTT. This translates into CASRFTGENTEAFF.

Here the CDR3 reads CASSFPGQGIYEQYF. Written as DNA, the CDR3 is TGTGCCAGCAGCTTCCCGGGACAGGGGATATACGAGCAGTACTTC. V is TRBV5-5 and J is TRBJ2-7; 10 bases line up with TRBD1. This CDR3 has 15 amino acids. The trim removed 2 bases at V and 4 bases at J, leaving 6 bases unmatched. Germline values: CDR1 SGHKS, CDR2 YYEKEE (reference sequence).

The chain couples TRBV30 to TRBJ1-1; D remains ambiguous. CDR1 GTSNPN and CDR2 SVGIG come from the germline V gene (reference sequence). The CDR3 is 12 amino acids. The V end was cut by 1 base, the J end by 3 bases, with 6 bases between. The chain's CDR3 is CAWSGAYTEAFF. In DNA, the CDR3 is TGTGCCTGGAGTGGGGCCTACACTGAAGCTTTCTTT.

This chain connects TRBV28 to TRBJ2-1, with 14 bases lining up with TRBD2. This CDR3 comprises 17 residues. Germline V gene data show CDR1 as MDHEN and CDR2 as SYDVKM. V was pared by 4 bases and J by 3 bases, with 5 bases of the junction left unmatched. The CDR3 loop is CASSSGLAGADYNEQFF. CDR3 bases: TGTGCCAGCAGTTCGGGACTAGCGGGAGCGGACTACAATGAGCAGTTCTTC. Supplemented by reference TRBV28 and TRBJ2-1, the full variable domain reads DVKVTQSSRYLVKRTGEKVFLECVQDMDHENMFWYRQDPGLGLRLIYFSYDVKMKEKGDIPEGYSVSREKKERFSLILESASTNQTSMYLCASSSGLAGADYNEQFFGPGTRLTVL.

This chain links TRBV14 with TRBJ2-1; D unresolved. The CDR3 consists of 15 residues. Germline CDR1 reads SGHDN; CDR2 reads FVKESK. Trimming pared 5 bases from V and 5 bases from J, leaving 16 bases between. This CDR3 reads CASSSRPDFNNEQFF. In DNA, the CDR3 is TGTGCCAGCAGCAGCAGGCCGGATTTCAACAATGAGCAGTTCTTC.

This chain connects TRBV27 to TRBJ1-3; possibly TRBD1 for D (6 bases). Germline V gene lookup returns CDR1 MNHEY and CDR2 SMNVEV (reference sequence). The V and J ends lost 1 base and 3 bases respectively, with 7 bases between them. This CDR3 is 14 amino acids long. The CDR3 reads CASSLLGHGNTIYF. As DNA, the CDR3 is TGTGCCAGCAGTTTATTGGGACATGGAAACACCATATATTTT.

CDR3 sequence reads: CASSSLDGNYGYTF. CDR3 coding DNA: TGTGCCAGCAGCTCCCTGGACGGGAACTATGGCTACACCTTC. This chain uses TRBV7-9 with TRBJ1-2; no clear D. Germline V gene sequence: CDR1 SEHNR, CDR2 FQNEAQ (reference sequence). The CDR3 loop spans 14 amino acids. V was clipped by 4 bases and J by 2 bases, with 11 bases between them. The entire variable domain, with the rest obtained from reference TRBV7-9 and TRBJ1-2, is as follows: DTGVSQNPRHKITKRGQNVTFRCDPISEHNRLYWYRQTLGQGPEFLTYFQNEAQLEKSRLLSDRFSAERPKGSFSTLEIQRTEQGDSAMYLCASSSLDGNYGYTFGSGTRLTVV.

CDR3 coding DNA: TGTGCCAGCAGCCAAGACGAGGCAGGGTCGGCAGATACGCAGTATTTT. Translated: CASSQDEAGSADTQYF. The chain has TRBV4-2 and TRBJ2-3; possible D gene TRBD1, 5 bases. V was trimmed by 0 bases and J by 4 bases, leaving 14 bases between them. CDR3 length: 16 amino acids. Per germline, CDR1 LGHNA and CDR2 YNFKEQ.